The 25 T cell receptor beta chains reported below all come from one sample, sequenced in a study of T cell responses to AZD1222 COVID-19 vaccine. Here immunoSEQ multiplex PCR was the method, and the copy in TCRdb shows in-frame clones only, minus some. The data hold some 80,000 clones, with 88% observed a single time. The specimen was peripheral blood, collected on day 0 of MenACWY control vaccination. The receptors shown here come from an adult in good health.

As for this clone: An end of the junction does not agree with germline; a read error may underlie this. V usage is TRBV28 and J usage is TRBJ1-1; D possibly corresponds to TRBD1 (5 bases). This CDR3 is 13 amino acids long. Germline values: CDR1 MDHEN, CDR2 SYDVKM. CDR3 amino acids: CAVGTHLKTEAFF. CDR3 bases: TGTGCCGTCGGGACGCACTTGAAAACTGAAGCTTTCTTT.

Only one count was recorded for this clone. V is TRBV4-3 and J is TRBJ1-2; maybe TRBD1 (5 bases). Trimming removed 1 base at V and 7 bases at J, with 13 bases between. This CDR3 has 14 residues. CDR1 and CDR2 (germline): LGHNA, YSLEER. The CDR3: CASSQGLRGVGYTF. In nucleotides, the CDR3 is TGCGCCAGCAGCCAAGGACTTCGGGGCGTTGGCTACACCTTC.

CDR3 in DNA: TGTGCCAGCAGCCATTACCGGGTTACCCAAGATGGCTACACCTTC. It codes for CASSHYRVTQDGYTF. This chain joins TRBV3-1 (or the pseudogene TRBV3-2) and TRBJ1-2; no reliable D call. This CDR3 spans 15 amino acids. Germline assignment: CDR1 LGHDT and CDR2 YNNKEL (reference sequence). V lost 3 bases and J 6 bases, leaving 17 bases between the germline ends.

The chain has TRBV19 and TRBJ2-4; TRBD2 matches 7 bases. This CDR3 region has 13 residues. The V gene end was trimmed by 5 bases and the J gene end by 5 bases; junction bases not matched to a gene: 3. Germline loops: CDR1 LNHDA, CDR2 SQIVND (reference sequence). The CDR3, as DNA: TGTGCCAGTAGTCGGGGAGGGGAAAACATTCAGTACTTC. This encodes CASSRGGENIQYF.

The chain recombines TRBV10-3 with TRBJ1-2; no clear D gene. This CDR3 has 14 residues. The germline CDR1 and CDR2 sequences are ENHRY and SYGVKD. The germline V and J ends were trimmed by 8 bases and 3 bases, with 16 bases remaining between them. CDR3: CAILAQDEDYGYTF. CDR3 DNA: TGTGCCATCCTTGCTCAGGATGAGGACTATGGCTACACCTTC.

For the CDR3, the DNA is TGTGCCAGCAGCCTATGGACAGCTACAATTACAAGATTGTTCTTC. It encodes CASSLWTATITRLFF. The chain is built from TRBV7-2 and TRBJ2-1; a possible D gene is TRBD1 (6 bases). CDR1 and CDR2 (germline): SGHTA, FQGNSA. Trimming cost V 5 bases and J 15 bases, with 26 bases left between them. The CDR3 is 15 residues long.

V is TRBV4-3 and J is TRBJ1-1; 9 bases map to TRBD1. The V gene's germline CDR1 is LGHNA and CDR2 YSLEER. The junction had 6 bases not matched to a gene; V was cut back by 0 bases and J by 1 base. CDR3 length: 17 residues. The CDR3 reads CASSQDLTGGQNTEAFF. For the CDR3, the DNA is TGCGCCAGCAGCCAAGATCTAACAGGGGGCCAGAACACTGAAGCTTTCTTT.

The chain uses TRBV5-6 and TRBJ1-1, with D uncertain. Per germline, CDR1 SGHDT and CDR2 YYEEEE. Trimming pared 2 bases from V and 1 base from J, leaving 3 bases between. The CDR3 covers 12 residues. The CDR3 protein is CASSFQNTEAFF. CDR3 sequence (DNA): TGTGCCAGCAGCTTCCAGAACACTGAAGCTTTCTTT.

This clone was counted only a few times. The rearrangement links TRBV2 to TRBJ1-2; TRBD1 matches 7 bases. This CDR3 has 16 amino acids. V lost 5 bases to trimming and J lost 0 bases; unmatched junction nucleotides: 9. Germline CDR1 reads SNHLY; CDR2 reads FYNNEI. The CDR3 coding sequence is TGTGCCAGCAGTACACAGGGGCGTCTCGCTAACTATGGCTACACCTTC. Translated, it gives CASSTQGRLANYGYTF. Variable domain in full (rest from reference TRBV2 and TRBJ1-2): EPEVTQTPSHQVTQMGQEVILRCVPISNHLYFYWYRQILGQKVEFLVSFYNNEISEKSEIFDDQFSVERPDGSNFTLKIRSTKLEDSAMYFCASSTQGRLANYGYTFGSGTRLTVV.

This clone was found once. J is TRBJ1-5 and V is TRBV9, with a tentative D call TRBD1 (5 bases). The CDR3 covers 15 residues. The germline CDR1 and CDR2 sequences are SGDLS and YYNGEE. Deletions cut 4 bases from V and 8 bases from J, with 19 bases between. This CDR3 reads CASSRAEGLAEPQHF. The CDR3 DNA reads TGTGCCAGCAGCAGGGCCGAGGGGCTCGCAGAGCCCCAGCATTTT. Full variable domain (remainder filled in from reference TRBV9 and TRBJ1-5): DSGVTQTPKHLITATGQRVTLRCSPRSGDLSVYWYQQSLDQGLQFLIQYYNGEERAKGNILERFSAQQFPDLHSELNLSSLELGDSALYFCASSRAEGLAEPQHFGDGTRLSIL.

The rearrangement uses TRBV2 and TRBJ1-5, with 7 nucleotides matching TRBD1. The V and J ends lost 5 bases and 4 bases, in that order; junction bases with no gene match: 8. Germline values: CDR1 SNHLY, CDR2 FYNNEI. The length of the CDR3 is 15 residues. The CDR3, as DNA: TGTGCCAGCAGTCAGACAGGGCTCGAGAATCAGCCCCAGCATTTT. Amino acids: CASSQTGLENQPQHF.

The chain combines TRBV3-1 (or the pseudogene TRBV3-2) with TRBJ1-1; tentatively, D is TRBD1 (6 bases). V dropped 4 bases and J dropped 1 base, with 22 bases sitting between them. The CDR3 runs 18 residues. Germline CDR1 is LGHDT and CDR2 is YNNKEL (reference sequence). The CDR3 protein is CASSRFPGRGAQNTEAFF. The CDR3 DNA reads TGTGCCAGCAGCCGATTCCCGGGGAGGGGGGCTCAGAACACTGAAGCTTTCTTT.

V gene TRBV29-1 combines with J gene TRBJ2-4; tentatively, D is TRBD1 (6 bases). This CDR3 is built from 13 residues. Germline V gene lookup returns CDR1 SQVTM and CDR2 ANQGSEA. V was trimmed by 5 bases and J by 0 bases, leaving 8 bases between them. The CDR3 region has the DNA TGCAGCGTTACAGGGAAAGCCAAAAACATTCAGTACTTC. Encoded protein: CSVTGKAKNIQYF.

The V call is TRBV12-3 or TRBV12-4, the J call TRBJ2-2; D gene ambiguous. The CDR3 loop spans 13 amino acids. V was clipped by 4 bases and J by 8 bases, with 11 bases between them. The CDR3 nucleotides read TGTGCCAGCAGTTGGACCGGGCCAGGGGAGCTGTTTTTT. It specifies CASSWTGPGELFF.

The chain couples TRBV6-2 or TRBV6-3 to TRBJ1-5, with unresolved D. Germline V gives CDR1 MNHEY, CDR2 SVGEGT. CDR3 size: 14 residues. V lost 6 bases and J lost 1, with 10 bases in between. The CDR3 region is CASSPSGSNQPQHF. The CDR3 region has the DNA TGTGCCAGCAGCCCTTCGGGGAGCAATCAGCCCCAGCATTTT.

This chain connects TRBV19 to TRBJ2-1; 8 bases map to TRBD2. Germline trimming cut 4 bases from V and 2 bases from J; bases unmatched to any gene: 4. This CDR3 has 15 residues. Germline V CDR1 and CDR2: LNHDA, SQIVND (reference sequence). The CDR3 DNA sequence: TGTGCCAGTAGTAAGGGCGGGGGGACCTACAATGAGCAGTTCTTC. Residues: CASSKGGGTYNEQFF.

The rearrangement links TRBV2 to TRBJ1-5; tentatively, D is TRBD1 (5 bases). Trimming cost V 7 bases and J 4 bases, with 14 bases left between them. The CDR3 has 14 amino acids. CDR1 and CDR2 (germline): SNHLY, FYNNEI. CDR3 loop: CASTGDGGNQPQHF. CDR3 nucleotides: TGTGCCAGCACTGGGGACGGAGGGAATCAGCCCCAGCATTTT.

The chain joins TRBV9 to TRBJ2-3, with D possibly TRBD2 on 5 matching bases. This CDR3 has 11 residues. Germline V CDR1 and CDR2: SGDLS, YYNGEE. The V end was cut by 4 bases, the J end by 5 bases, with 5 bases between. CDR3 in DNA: TGTGCCAGCAGCCGGGGAGATACGCAGTATTTT. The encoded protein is CASSRGDTQYF.

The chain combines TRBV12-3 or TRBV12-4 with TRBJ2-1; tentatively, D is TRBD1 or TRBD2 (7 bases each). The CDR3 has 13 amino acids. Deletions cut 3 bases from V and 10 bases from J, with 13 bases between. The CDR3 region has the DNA TGTGCCAGCAGTTTGAGGGAGGGGGCCGAGCAGTTCTTC. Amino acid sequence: CASSLREGAEQFF.

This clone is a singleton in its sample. The CDR3 here is CASSQDRYNEQFF. The DNA for the CDR3 is TGTGCCAGCTCCCAAGACAGGTACAATGAGCAGTTCTTC. The rearrangement uses TRBV12-3 or TRBV12-4 and TRBJ2-1, with D perhaps TRBD1 (6 bases). The CDR3 consists of 13 residues. The ends were cut back, 8 bases at V and 4 bases at J, with 12 bases in the middle.

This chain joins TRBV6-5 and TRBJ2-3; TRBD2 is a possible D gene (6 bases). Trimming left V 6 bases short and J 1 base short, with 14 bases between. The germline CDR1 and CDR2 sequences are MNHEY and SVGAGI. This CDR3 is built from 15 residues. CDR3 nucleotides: TGTGCCAGCAGACTAGCCTACACCGGCACAGATACGCAGTATTTT. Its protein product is CASRLAYTGTDTQYF.

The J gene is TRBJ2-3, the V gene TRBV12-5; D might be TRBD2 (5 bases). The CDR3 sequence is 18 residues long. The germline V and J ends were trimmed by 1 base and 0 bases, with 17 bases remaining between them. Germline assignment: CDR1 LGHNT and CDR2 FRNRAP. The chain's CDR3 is CASGLGASVDSSTDTQYF. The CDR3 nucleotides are TGTGCTAGTGGTTTGGGCGCCTCAGTGGACTCTAGCACAGATACGCAGTATTTT.

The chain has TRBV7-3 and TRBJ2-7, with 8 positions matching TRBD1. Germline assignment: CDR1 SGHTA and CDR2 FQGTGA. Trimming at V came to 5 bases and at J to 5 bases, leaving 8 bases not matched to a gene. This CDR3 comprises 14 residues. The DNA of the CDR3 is TGTGCCAGCAGCCCCGGACAGGGTAGACACGAGCAGTACTTC. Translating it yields CASSPGQGRHEQYF.

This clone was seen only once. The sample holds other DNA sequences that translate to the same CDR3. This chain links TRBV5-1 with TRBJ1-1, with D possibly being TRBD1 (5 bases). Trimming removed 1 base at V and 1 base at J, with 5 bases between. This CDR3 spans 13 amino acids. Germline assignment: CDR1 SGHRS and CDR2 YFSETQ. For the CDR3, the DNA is TGCGCCAGCAGCTTGCAGGGGAACACTGAAGCTTTCTTT. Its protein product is CASSLQGNTEAFF.

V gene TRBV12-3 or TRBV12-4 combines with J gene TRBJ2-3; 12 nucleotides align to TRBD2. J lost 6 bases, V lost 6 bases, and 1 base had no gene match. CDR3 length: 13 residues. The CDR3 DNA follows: TGTGCCAGCAGGCTAGCGGGGGGGGATACGCAGTATTTT. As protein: CASRLAGGDTQYF.